Listed below are T cell receptor beta chains from one sample, sequenced in a study of response to subunit inactivated influenza vaccine. In TCRdb, the RT-PCR reads were re-called with MiXCR into one record per CDR3 protein. Of hundreds of thousands of distinct CDR3 sequences listed, 12% are singletons. The starting material was PBMCs from blood, obtained on the day of vaccination. These receptors were obtained from a man aged 50 to 60 who received an inactivated influenza vaccine. The CDR3 runs from the conserved cysteine through the conserved F or W. The D gene is left open where the match is weak. The size entry is marked missing in some rows and otherwise reads once, few, many or a size class.

v_gene: TRBV15
j_gene: TRBJ1-2
d_gene: .
abundance: few
CDR3aa: CATSREYAGNYGYTF
CDR3nt: TGTGCCACCAGCAGAGAATACGCAGGGAACTATGGCTACACCTTC

v_gene: TRBV20-1
j_gene: TRBJ2-3
d_gene: .
abundance: .
CDR3aa: CSALLGDTQYF
CDR3nt: TGCAGTGCTCTCCTCGGGGATACGCAGTATTTT

v_gene: TRBV4-3
j_gene: TRBJ2-2
d_gene: .
abundance: .
CDR3aa: CASSPHIKALNTGELFF
CDR3nt: TGCGCCAGCAGCCCCCATATCAAGGCACTGAACACCGGGGAGCTGTTTTTT

v_gene: TRBV12-3/TRBV12-4
j_gene: TRBJ1-1
d_gene: .
abundance: .
CDR3aa: CASSLHLVRAFF
CDR3nt: TGTGCCAGCAGTTTGCACTTGGTCCGAGCTTTCTTT

v_gene: TRBV4-2
j_gene: TRBJ2-7
d_gene: TRBD2
abundance: few
CDR3aa: CASSQATSGAYEQYF
CDR3nt: TGTGCCAGCAGCCAAGCAACTAGCGGCGCCTACGAGCAGTACTTC

v_gene: TRBV10-3
j_gene: TRBJ2-2
d_gene: TRBD2
abundance: few
CDR3aa: CAISTGTSGRGQAGELFF
CDR3nt: TGTGCCATCAGTACCGGGACTAGCGGGAGAGGTCAAGCCGGGGAGCTGTTTTTT

v_gene: TRBV2
j_gene: TRBJ2-3
d_gene: TRBD1
abundance: many
CDR3aa: CASRRQGAFSTDTQYF
CDR3nt: TGTGCCAGCAGACGACAGGGCGCGTTCAGCACAGATACGCAGTATTTT

v_gene: TRBV10-3
j_gene: TRBJ1-5
d_gene: .
abundance: many
CDR3aa: CAISASNQPQHF
CDR3nt: TGTGCCATCAGTGCCTCCAATCAGCCCCAGCATTTT

v_gene: TRBV7-8
j_gene: TRBJ2-3
d_gene: .
abundance: many
CDR3aa: CASSPEDYLNTQYF
CDR3nt: TGTGCCAGCAGCCCGGAGGACTATCTTAATACGCAGTATTTT

v_gene: TRBV5-1
j_gene: TRBJ2-6
d_gene: TRBD1
abundance: .
CDR3aa: CASSIWTGASGANVLTF
CDR3nt: TGCGCCAGCAGCATATGGACAGGGGCGAGTGGGGCCAACGTCCTGACTTTC

v_gene: TRBV2
j_gene: TRBJ2-2
d_gene: .
abundance: many
CDR3aa: CASATVGTGELFF
CDR3nt: TGTGCCAGCGCGACAGTGGGGACCGGGGAGCTGTTTTTT

v_gene: TRBV12-3/TRBV12-4
j_gene: TRBJ1-3
d_gene: .
abundance: .
CDR3aa: CASSWVTGGNTIYF
CDR3nt: TGTGCCAGCAGTTGGGTAACGGGGGGAAACACCATATATTTT

v_gene: TRBV7-9
j_gene: TRBJ2-3
d_gene: .
abundance: .
CDR3aa: CASSLTGAPNTQYF
CDR3nt: TGTGCCAGCAGCCTGACCGGTGCCCCTAATACGCAGTATTTT

v_gene: TRBV20-1
j_gene: TRBJ2-4
d_gene: TRBD2
abundance: few
CDR3aa: CSAREGGTKNIQYF
CDR3nt: TGCAGTGCTAGAGAGGGGGGGACCAAAAACATTCAGTACTTC

v_gene: TRBV12-3/TRBV12-4
j_gene: TRBJ1-1
d_gene: .
abundance: few
CDR3aa: CASSPSYIDTEAFF
CDR3nt: TGTGCCAGCAGTCCCTCATACATAGACACTGAAGCTTTCTTT

v_gene: TRBV10-2
j_gene: TRBJ2-5
d_gene: TRBD1
abundance: .
CDR3aa: CASGPRGKETQYF
CDR3nt: TGCGCCAGCGGGCCCAGGGGGAAAGAGACCCAGTACTTC

v_gene: TRBV20-1
j_gene: TRBJ1-4
d_gene: .
abundance: .
CDR3aa: CSASRQATNEKLFF
CDR3nt: TGCAGTGCTTCCCGACAGGCAACTAATGAAAAACTGTTTTTT

v_gene: TRBV7-9
j_gene: TRBJ2-3
d_gene: .
abundance: few
CDR3aa: CASSLAGLDTDTQYF
CDR3nt: TGTGCCAGCAGCTTAGCGGGCCTAGACACAGATACGCAGTATTTT

v_gene: TRBV30
j_gene: TRBJ2-3
d_gene: .
abundance: .
CDR3aa: CAWSVLGRIPYF
CDR3nt: TGTGCCTGGAGTGTACTTGGCAGAATCCCCTATTTT

v_gene: TRBV12-3/TRBV12-4
j_gene: TRBJ2-1
d_gene: .
abundance: many
CDR3aa: CASKPTGGLGEQFF
CDR3nt: TGTGCCAGCAAGCCGACAGGGGGACTAGGTGAGCAGTTCTTC